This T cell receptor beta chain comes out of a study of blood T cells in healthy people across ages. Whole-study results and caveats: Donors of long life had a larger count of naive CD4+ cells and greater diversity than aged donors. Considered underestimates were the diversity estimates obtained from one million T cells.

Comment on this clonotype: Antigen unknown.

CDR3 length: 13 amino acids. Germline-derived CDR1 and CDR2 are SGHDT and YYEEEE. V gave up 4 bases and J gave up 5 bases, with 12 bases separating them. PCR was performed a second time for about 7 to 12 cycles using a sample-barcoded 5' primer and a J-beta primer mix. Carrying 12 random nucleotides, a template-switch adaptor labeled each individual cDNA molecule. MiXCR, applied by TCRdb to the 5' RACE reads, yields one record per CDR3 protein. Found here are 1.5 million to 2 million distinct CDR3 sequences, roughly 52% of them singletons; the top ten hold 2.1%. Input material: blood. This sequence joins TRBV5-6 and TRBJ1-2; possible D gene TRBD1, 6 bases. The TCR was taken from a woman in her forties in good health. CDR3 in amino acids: CASSGEGGYGYTF. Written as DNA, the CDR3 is TGTGCCAGCAGCGGCGAAGGGGGTTATGGCTACACCTTC.